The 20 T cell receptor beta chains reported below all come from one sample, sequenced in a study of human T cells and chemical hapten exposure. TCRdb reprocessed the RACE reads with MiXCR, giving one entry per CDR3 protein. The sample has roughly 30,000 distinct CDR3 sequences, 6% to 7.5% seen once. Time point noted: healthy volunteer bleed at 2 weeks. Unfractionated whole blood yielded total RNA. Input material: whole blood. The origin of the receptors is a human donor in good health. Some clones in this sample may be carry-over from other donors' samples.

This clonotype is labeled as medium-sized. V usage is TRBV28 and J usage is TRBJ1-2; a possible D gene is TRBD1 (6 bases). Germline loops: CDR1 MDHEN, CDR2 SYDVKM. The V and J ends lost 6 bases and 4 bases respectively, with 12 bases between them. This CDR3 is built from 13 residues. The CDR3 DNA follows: TGTGCCAGCAGCAGACAGGTTTTCTATGGCTACACCTTC. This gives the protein CASSRQVFYGYTF.

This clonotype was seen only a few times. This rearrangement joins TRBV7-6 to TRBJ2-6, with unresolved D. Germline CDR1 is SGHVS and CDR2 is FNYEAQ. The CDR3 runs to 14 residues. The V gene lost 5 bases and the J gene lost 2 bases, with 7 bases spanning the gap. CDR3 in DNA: TGTGCCAGCAGCCTTGATACTGGGGCCAACGTCCTGACTTTC. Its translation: CASSLDTGANVLTF.

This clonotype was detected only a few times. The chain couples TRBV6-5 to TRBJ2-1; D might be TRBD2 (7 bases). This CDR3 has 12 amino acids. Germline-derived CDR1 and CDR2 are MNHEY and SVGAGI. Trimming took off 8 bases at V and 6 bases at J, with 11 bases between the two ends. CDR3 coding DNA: TGTGCCAGCGGGAGGGGGGGCAATGAGCAGTTCTTC. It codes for CASGRGGNEQFF.

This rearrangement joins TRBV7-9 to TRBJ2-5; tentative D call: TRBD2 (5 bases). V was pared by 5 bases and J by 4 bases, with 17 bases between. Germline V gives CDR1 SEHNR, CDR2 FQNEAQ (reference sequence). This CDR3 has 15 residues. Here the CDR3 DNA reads TGTGCCAGCAGCCCCCCCCCGGGGATTCGAGAGACCCAGTACTTC. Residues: CASSPPPGIRETQYF. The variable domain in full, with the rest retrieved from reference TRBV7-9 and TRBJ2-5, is DTGVSQNPRHKITKRGQNVTFRCDPISEHNRLYWYRQTLGQGPEFLTYFQNEAQLEKSRLLSDRFSAERPKGSFSTLEIQRTEQGDSAMYLCASSPPPGIRETQYFGPGTRLLVL.

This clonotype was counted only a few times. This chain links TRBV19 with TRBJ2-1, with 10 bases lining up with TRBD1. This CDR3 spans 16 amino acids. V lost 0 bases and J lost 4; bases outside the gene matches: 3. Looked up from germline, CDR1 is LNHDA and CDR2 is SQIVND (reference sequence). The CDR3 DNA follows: TGTGCCAGTAGTATAGAGTGGACAGGGGGATACAATGAGCAGTTCTTC. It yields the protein CASSIEWTGGYNEQFF.

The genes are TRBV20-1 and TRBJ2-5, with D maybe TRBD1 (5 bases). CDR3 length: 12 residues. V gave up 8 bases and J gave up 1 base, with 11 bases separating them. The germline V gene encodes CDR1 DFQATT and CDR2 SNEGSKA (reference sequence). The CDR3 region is CSSQGCQETQYF. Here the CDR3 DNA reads TGCAGTAGCCAGGGATGCCAAGAGACCCAGTACTTC.

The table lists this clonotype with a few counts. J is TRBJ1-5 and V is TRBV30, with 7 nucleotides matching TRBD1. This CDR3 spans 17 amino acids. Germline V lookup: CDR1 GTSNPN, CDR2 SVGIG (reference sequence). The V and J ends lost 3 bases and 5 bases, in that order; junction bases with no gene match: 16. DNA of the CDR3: TGTGCCTGGAGCGGAACCTTCGGGACAGCCGGCGATCAGCCCCAGCATTTT. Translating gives CAWSGTFGTAGDQPQHF.

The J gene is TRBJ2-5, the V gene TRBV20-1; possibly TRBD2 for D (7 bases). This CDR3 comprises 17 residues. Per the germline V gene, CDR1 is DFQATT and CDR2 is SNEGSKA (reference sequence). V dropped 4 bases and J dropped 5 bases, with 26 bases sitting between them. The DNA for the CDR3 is TGCAGTGCTACCCGGGGAGGGGCCCGCTTTAGGGGGGAGACCCAGTACTTC. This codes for CSATRGGARFRGETQYF.

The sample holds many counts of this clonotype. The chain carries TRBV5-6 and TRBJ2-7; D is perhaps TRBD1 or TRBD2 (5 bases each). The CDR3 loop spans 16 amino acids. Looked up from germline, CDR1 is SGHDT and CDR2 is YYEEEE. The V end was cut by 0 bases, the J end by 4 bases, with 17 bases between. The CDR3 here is CASSLGDGLKPYEQYF. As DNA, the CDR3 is TGTGCCAGCAGCTTGGGGGACGGCCTAAAACCTTACGAGCAGTACTTC.

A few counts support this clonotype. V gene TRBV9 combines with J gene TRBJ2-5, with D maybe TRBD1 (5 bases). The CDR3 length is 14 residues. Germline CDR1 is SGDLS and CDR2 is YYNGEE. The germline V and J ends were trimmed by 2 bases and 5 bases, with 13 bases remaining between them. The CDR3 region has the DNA TGTGCCAGCAGCGTTTCTGGACCAGGGGAGACCCAGTACTTC. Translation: CASSVSGPGETQYF.

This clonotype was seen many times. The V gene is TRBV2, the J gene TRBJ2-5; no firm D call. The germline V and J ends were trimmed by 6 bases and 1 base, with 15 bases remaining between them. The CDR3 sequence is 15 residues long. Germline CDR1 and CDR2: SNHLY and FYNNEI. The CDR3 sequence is CASSQAGLVQETQYF. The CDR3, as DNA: TGTGCCAGCAGCCAAGCAGGCTTGGTCCAAGAGACCCAGTACTTC.

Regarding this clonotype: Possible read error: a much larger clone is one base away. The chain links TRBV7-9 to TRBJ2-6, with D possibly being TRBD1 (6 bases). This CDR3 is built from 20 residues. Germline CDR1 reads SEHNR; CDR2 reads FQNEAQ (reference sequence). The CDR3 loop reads CASSLALQGRWSSGANVRTF. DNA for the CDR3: TGTGCCAGCAGCTTAGCCCTACAGGGTCGTTGGAGCTCTGGGGCCAACGTCCGGACTTTC.

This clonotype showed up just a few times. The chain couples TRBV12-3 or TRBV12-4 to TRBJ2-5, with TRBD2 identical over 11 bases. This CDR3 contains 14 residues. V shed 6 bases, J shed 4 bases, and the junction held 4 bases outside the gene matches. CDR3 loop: CASRVAGGRETQYF. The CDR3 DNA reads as TGTGCCAGCAGAGTAGCGGGGGGGCGAGAGACCCAGTACTTC.

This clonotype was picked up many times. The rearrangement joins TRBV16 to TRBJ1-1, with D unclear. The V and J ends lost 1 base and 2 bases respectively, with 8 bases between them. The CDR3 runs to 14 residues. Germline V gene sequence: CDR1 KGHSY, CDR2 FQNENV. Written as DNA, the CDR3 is TGTGCCAGCAGCCAATTCTTGGGAAACACTGAAGCTTTCTTT. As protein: CASSQFLGNTEAFF.

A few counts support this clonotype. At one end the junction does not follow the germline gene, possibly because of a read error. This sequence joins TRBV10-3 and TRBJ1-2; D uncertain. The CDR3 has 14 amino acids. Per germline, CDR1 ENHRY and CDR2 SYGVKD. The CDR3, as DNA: TGTGCCATCAGTGCCCAGGAATACGTTGATGGCTACAACTTC. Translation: CAISAQEYVDGYNF.

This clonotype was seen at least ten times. The CDR3 bases are TGTGCCAGCACGTCAGGACAGGGGGTTTGGGGAAATGAAAAACTGTTTTTT. Its protein is CASTSGQGVWGNEKLFF. The chain carries TRBV6-5 and TRBJ1-4, with 10 bases fitting TRBD1. V lost 7 bases to trimming and J lost 5 bases; unmatched junction nucleotides: 13. The germline gives CDR1 MNHEY, CDR2 SVGAGI. The CDR3 runs to 17 residues.

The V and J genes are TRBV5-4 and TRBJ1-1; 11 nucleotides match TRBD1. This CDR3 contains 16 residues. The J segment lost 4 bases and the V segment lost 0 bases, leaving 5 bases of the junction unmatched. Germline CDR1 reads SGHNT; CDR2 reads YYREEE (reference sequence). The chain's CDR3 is CASSLGTGGASTEAFF. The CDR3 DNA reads TGTGCCAGCAGCTTGGGGACAGGGGGCGCTTCCACTGAAGCTTTCTTT.

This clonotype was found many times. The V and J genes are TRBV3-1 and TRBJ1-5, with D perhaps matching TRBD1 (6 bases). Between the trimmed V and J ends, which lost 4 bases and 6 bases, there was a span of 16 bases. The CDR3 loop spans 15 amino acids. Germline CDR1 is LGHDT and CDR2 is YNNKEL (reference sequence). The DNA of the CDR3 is TGTGCCAGCAGCCCGACCTCAGGGGCTCGTCAGCCCCAGCATTTT. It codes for CASSPTSGARQPQHF.

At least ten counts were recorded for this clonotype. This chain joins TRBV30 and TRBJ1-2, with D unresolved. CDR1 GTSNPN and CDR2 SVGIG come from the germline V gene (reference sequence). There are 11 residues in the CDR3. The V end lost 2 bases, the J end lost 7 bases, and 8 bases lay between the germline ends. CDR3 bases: TGTGCCTGGAGTCCGAGTCTTGGCTACACCTTC. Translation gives CAWSPSLGYTF.

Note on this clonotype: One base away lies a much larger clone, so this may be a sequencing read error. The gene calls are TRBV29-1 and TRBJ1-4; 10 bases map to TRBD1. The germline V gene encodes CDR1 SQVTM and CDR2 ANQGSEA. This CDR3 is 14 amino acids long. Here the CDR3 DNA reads TGCAACGTTGAAGTCGACAGGGGGCCTGAAAAACTGTTTTTT. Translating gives CNVEVDRGPEKLFF.